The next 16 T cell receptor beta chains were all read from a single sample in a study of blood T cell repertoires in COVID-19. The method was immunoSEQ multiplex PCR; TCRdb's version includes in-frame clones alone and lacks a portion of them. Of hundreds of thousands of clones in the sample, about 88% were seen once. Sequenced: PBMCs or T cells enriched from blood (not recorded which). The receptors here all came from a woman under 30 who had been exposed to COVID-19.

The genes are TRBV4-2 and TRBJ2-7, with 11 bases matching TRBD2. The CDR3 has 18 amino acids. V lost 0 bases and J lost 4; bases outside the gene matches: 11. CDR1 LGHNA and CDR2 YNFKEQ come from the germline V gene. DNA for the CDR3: TGTGCCAGCAGCCAAGAAACGCTGGGGTCTAGCGGGAGGTACGAGCAGTACTTC. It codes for CASSQETLGSSGRYEQYF.

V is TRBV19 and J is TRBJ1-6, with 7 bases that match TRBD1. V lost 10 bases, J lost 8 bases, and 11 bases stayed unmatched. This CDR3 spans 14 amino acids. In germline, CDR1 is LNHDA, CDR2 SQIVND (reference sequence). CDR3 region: CATTPGQWDSPLHF. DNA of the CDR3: TGTGCCACCACCCCGGGACAGTGGGATTCACCCCTCCACTTT.

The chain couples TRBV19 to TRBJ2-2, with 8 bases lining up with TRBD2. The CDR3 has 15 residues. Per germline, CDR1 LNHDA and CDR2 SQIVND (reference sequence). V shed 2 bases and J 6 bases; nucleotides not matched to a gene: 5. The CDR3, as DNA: TGTGCCAGTAGTATACAAAGCGGGAGCCCCGGGGAGCTGTTTTTT. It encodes CASSIQSGSPGELFF.

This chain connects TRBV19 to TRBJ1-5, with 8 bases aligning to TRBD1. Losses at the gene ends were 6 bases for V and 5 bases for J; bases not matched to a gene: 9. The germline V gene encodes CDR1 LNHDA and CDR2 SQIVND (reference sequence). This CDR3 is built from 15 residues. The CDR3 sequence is CASSIPGQVYQPQHF. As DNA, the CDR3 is TGTGCCAGTAGCATACCGGGACAGGTGTATCAGCCCCAGCATTTT.

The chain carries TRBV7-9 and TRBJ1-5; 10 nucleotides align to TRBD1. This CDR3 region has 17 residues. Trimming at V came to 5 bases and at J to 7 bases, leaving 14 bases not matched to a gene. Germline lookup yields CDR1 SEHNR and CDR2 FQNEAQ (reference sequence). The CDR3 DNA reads TGTGCCAGCAGCCCTTGGGACAGGGGTTCCCCTTTACAGCCCCAGCATTTT. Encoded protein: CASSPWDRGSPLQPQHF.

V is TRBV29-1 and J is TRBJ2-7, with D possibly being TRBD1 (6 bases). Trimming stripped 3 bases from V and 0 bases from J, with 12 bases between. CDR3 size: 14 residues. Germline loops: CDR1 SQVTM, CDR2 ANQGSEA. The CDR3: CSVEGQGTSYEQYF. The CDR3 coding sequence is TGCAGCGTTGAGGGGCAGGGGACCTCCTACGAGCAGTACTTC.

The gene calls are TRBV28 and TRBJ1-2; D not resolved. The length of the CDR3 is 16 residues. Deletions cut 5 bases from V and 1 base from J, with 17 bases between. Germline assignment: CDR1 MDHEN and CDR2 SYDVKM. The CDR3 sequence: CASSTVDAADNYGYTF. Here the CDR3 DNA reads TGTGCCAGCAGTACAGTCGACGCAGCTGATAACTATGGCTACACCTTC.

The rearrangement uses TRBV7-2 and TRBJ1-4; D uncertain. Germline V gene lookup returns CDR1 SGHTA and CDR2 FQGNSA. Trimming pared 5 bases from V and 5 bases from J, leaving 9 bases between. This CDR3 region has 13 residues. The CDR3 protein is CASSRGRNEKLFF. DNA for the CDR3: TGTGCCAGCAGCCGAGGGCGGAATGAAAAACTGTTTTTT.

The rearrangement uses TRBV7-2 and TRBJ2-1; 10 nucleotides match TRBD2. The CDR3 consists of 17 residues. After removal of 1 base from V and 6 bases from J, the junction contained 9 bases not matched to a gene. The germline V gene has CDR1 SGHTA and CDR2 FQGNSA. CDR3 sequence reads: CASSLDLLAGFPNEQFF. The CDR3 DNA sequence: TGTGCCAGCAGCTTAGACCTACTAGCGGGATTCCCCAATGAGCAGTTCTTC. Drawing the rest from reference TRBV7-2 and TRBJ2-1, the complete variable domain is GAGVSQSPSNKVTEKGKDVELRCDPISGHTALYWYRQSLGQGLEFLIYFQGNSAPDKSGLPSDRFSAERTGGSVSTLTIQRTQQEDSAVYLCASSLDLLAGFPNEQFFGPGTRLTVL.

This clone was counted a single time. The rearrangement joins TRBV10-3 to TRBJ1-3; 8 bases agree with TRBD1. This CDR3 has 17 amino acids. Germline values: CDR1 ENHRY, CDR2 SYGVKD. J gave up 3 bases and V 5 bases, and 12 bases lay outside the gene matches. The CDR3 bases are TGTGCCATCAGTCCGGGACAGGCGACTTCGGGTGGAAACACCATATATTTT. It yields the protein CAISPGQATSGGNTIYF.

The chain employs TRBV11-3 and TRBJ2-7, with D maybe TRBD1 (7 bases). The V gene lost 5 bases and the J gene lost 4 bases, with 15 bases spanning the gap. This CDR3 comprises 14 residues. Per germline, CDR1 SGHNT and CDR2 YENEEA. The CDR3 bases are TGTGCCAGCAGCCTCGGGGGACAGCCTTACGAGCAGTACTTC. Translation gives CASSLGGQPYEQYF.

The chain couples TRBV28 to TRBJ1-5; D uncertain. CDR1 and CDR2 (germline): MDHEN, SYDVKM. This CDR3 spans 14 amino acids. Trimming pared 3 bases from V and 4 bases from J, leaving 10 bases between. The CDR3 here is CASSFEGYNQPQHF. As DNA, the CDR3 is TGTGCCAGCAGTTTTGAGGGTTATAATCAGCCCCAGCATTTT.

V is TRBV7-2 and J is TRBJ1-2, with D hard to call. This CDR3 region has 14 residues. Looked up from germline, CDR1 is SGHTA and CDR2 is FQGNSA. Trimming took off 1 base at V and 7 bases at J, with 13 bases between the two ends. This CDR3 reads CASSLESSYGGYTF. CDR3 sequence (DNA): TGTGCCAGCAGCTTAGAGTCGAGTTATGGTGGCTACACCTTC. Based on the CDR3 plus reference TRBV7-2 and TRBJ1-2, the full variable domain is GAGVSQSPSNKVTEKGKDVELRCDPISGHTALYWYRQSLGQGLEFLIYFQGNSAPDKSGLPSDRFSAERTGGSVSTLTIQRTQQEDSAVYLCASSLESSYGGYTFGSGTRLTVV.

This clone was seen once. In nucleotides, the CDR3 is TGTGCCAGCAGCCAAGACCACGGGACAGGGTCATACGAGCAGTACTTC. Residues: CASSQDHGTGSYEQYF. V usage is TRBV3-1 (or the pseudogene TRBV3-2) and J usage is TRBJ2-7; TRBD1 matches at 9 bases. Germline V CDR1 and CDR2: LGHDT, YNNKEL (reference sequence). Germline trimming cut 0 bases from V and 4 bases from J; bases unmatched to any gene: 7. The CDR3 spans 16 residues.

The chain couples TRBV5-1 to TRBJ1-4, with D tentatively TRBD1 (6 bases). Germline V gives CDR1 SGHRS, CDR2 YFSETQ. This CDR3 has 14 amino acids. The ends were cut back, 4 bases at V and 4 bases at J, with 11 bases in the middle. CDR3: CASSQQGNNEKLFF. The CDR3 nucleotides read TGCGCCAGCAGCCAGCAGGGGAATAATGAAAAACTGTTTTTT. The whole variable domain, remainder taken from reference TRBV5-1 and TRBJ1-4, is KAGVTQTPRYLIKTRGQQVTLSCSPISGHRSVSWYQQTPGQGLQFLFEYFSETQRNKGNFPGRFSGRQFSNSRSEMNVSTLELGDSALYLCASSQQGNNEKLFFGSGTQLSVL.

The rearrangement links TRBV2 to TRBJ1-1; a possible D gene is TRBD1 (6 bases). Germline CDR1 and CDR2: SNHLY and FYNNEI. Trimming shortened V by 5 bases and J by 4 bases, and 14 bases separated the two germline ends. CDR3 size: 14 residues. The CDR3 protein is CASSLQGWSTEAFF. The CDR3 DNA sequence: TGTGCCAGCAGTTTACAGGGATGGAGCACTGAAGCTTTCTTT.